The text below deals with one TCR beta chain. The antigen it recognizes is unknown. No much larger clonotype is one base removed from it; base qualities were not supplied. The library came from the immunoSEQ multiplex PCR assay. For the multiplex PCR, a mixture combining 60 forward primers for TCR Vbeta segments and 13 reverse primers for TCR Jbeta segments was used. The CDR3 region of rearranged TCR beta genes was amplified from genomic DNA by a multiplex PCR assay. On the Illumina HiSeq System, the amplified TCR beta libraries were sequenced as 87-base-pair reads. For the original study's pipeline: A later analysis counted tens of millions of unique TCR beta chains across the 650 to 700 repertoires, and about 10 million of these chains were shared by at least two donors. To remove PCR and sequencing errors, raw reads were error-corrected and collapsed into unique sequences using a nearest-neighbor algorithm that merged closely related sequences. CDR3 sequences were aligned to IMGT reference sequences to assign V, D and J gene segments. For a sequence to be retained, a match of at least six nucleotides to both a V gene segment and a J gene segment was required. A rearrangement counted as productive if the CDR3 had no stop codons and remained in frame with V and J, and every other rearrangement counted as non-productive. Following IMGT convention, CDR3 was defined as the stretch from the second conserved V-encoded cysteine to the conserved J-encoded phenylalanine. Sequences without an unambiguous match to a single V gene segment were excluded from the earlier analysis of approximately 600 of the donors. An earlier analysis of several hundred of the donors called V segments functional above 56.7% productive rearrangements and segregating when the between-donor standard deviation exceeded 5%. To diagnose cytomegalovirus status from the catalog of TCR beta chain sequences, a statistical classification framework was built. In a later analysis, TCR nucleotide sequences were compared against IMGT/GENE-DB human TR gene sequences so that V and J genes could be assigned. In a later analysis, CDR3 sequences and most-parsimonious VDJ recombination scenarios were assigned using the TCRdist pipeline. A later analysis defined each TCR beta chain by its CDR3 amino acid sequence plus V-gene family, and excluded reads lacking a unique V-gene family. To address suspected cross-contamination and a sequencing artifact, a later analysis removed 592 highly shared, low-generation-probability nucleotide sequences. In a later analysis, a clonal expansion index for each public chain was calculated from normalized within-repertoire ranks of inferred template counts. Generation probabilities in a later analysis came from a VDJ recombination model fitted to out-of-frame rearrangements, and those results were checked against IGoR. In a later analysis, TCR-TCR, TCR-HLA and TCR-CMV co-occurrence was scored with hypergeometric tests, and a repertoire-size bias correction was applied to TCR pairs. False discovery rates were estimated in a later analysis by permuting HLA or CMV assignments 20 times. In a later analysis, co-occurring TCRs were grouped with DBSCAN, and TCRdist sequence similarity was added when clustering was performed within HLA-allele-positive subsets. Repertoires with fewer than 30,000 or more than 120,000 public chains, plus five repertoires with anomalous nucleotide sharing, were excluded from co-occurrence clustering. This immuneACCESS table, as held by TCRdb, lists in-frame sequences with V and J called but not all clones. Of the missing ones, under half trace to an unresolved V gene in checked studies; the others have no known cause. The V and J calls and the clone size are those of that table, but D and trimming were determined from the DNA. This sample is represented by some 120,000 clones; 70% to 85% of them were singletons. The ten biggest clones cover around 3% of the sample.

This record belongs to a study of cytomegalovirus exposure and HLA in healthy donors (TCRdb year 2017). Study-wide context: According to an earlier analysis of 587 of the donors, about 190 million T cells yielded 90 million to 130 million unique TCR beta sequences and around 280 Gb of sequence data. The study was designed to test whether signatures of past pathogen exposure could be identified by cataloging public T cell receptors. Several DR-DQ haplotypes were treated as single units for association and clustering because of strong linkage in the cohort. Of the roughly 400 genotyped donors, over 70% fell in the genetic ancestry cluster associated with self-reported Caucasian donors. An earlier analysis of 587 of the donors used high-throughput TCR beta sequencing to judge whether each TCR beta V gene segment behaved as functional or pseudogenic. Besides the first cohort of roughly 640 subjects, a separate validation cohort made up of 120 or so different subjects was used. Genome-wide SNP genotypes for about 65% of the 666 donors were used in a later genetic analysis, which treated that subset as a discovery cohort. Using immunosequencing, the study profiled T cell repertoires from fewer than 700 subjects and related those repertoires to cytomegalovirus serostatus. A later analysis re-examined previously published TCR beta repertoires from more than 650 donors and added high-resolution HLA genotyping to investigate patterns of TCR occurrence. HLA typing included class I and class II loci at four-digit resolution. An early release covering 550 to 700 HLA-typed donors comprised 300 to 350 gigabases of sequencing data and 85 million to 100 million unique TCR sequences. Donor age, sex, ethnicity and CMV serostatus were compiled alongside the repertoire data. The study combined high-throughput TCR immunosequencing, statistical association of individual TCRs with disease status, and machine learning to predict cytomegalovirus infection status. The number of donors typed differed by locus, with roughly 629-640 for A, B, C, DRB1 and DQB1, roughly 550 for DQA1, over 600 for DPA1, and some 440 for DPB1. All discovery cohort repertoires had been generated using a single sequencing platform. The later analysis used no new phenotypic data to find candidate immune exposures, relying instead on TCR beta sequences and their occurrence across donors. Across 300 to 400 genotyped donors of the cohort, an average of about 240,000 unique TCR beta nucleotide sequences per donor were sequenced, and roughly a sixth of those sequences were non-productive. What the work shows at the level of the full study, not this receptor alone: In a later analysis, several top co-occurrence clusters were reported to appear linked to parvovirus B19, influenza, CMV and Epstein-Barr virus. According to the authors, the approach could potentially be generalized to other disease states and immunological phenotypes. Immune exposure information for the cohort was limited to CMV serostatus. A later analysis found that TCR association rates varied across HLA loci, with DRB1 alleles showing the most associated TCRs and HLA-C alleles the fewest. Roughly uniform sequencing depth across donors was assumed in presence/absence analyses, although this assumption may not hold. Because HLA typing was unavailable for some donors at each locus, only the typed subset was used in association tests. The cohort was sequenced for TCR beta chains only, and without alpha or paired-chain data the features that could be detected were limited. A further reported finding was that TCR beta sequences accurately predicted the HLA-A and HLA-B alleles for most subjects in the first cohort. Most CMV-associated TCR beta chains appeared to be HLA-restricted in a later analysis, and the HLA associations seemed to be driven largely by CMV exposure. In vitro tests confirmed that three of the cytomegalovirus-associated TCR beta chains recognize cytomegalovirus antigens. Because counts were too low, seventeen rarely observed V segments, including chromosome 9 orphons, were excluded from the earlier analysis of under 650 of the donors. Linkage disequilibrium might explain the correlated functional status among segregating V segments, but an unknown experimental factor could not be ruled out. In a later analysis, HLA-associated TCR beta chains showed more clonal expansion and lower generation probabilities than non-associated chains that were equally common. A cluster of highly shared sequence variants was judged likely to represent a technical artifact of the sequencing pipeline. Cytomegalovirus status was reported to be diagnosed by the classifier with high specificity and sensitivity in both the original and validation cohorts. In an earlier analysis of some 500 of the donors, most TCR beta V segments were observed in productive rearrangements about 90% or about 30% of the time, broadly matching IMGT annotations. At a false discovery rate of 0.05, a later analysis linked under 20,000 TCR beta sequences to specific HLA alleles. A later genetic analysis reported fewer N-insertions in productive TCRs among donors in an Asian-associated ancestry cluster than the roughly 620-donor mean. Across donors, most TCR sequences were observed very rarely, whereas some public TCRs were present in many individuals. Some IMGT-functional V segments, including TRBV6-2 and TRBV6-3, could not be told apart with the 87-base-pair reads, so those segments were excluded. In a later genetic analysis, a missense DCLRE1C variant was associated with V-gene and J-gene trimming of TCR beta chains, and the association was replicated in an independent cohort. The study listed approximately 160 TCR beta chains as associated with cytomegalovirus. When HLA alleles, especially DR and DQ, strongly co-occurred, TCR associations were difficult to assign to individual alleles.

The cohort was made up of approximately 700 healthy bone marrow donors. Cohort members were all nominally healthy when sampled, although unrecorded immune exposures were likely present. The donor tested CMV seronegative, placing the donor among the 352 seronegative members of the cohort. A peripheral blood sample was provided by each donor, and peripheral blood mononuclear cells were used for TCR beta sequencing. Genomic DNA extraction from the blood cell samples was performed with the Qiagen DNeasy Blood Extraction Kit. The CDR3, cysteine through phenylalanine, is 13 amino acids long. Left in the record is the CDR3 DNA by itself, 39 bases read in frame from the first base. Between the V and J ends, shortened by 8 bases and 7 bases respectively, the junction contains 18 bases. The germline V gene encodes CDR1 ENHRY and CDR2 SYGVKD.

The receptor was isolated from a woman between 50 and 59 years old in good health and CMV-seronegative. The rearrangement combines TRBV10-3 with TRBJ2-7; matching of 7 bases hints at TRBD1 as the D gene. The material sequenced was PBMCs. The CDR3 protein: CAIGASEGAEQYF. The sequenced DNA: TGTGCCATCGGGGCTAGCGAGGGGGCAGAGCAGTACTTC.